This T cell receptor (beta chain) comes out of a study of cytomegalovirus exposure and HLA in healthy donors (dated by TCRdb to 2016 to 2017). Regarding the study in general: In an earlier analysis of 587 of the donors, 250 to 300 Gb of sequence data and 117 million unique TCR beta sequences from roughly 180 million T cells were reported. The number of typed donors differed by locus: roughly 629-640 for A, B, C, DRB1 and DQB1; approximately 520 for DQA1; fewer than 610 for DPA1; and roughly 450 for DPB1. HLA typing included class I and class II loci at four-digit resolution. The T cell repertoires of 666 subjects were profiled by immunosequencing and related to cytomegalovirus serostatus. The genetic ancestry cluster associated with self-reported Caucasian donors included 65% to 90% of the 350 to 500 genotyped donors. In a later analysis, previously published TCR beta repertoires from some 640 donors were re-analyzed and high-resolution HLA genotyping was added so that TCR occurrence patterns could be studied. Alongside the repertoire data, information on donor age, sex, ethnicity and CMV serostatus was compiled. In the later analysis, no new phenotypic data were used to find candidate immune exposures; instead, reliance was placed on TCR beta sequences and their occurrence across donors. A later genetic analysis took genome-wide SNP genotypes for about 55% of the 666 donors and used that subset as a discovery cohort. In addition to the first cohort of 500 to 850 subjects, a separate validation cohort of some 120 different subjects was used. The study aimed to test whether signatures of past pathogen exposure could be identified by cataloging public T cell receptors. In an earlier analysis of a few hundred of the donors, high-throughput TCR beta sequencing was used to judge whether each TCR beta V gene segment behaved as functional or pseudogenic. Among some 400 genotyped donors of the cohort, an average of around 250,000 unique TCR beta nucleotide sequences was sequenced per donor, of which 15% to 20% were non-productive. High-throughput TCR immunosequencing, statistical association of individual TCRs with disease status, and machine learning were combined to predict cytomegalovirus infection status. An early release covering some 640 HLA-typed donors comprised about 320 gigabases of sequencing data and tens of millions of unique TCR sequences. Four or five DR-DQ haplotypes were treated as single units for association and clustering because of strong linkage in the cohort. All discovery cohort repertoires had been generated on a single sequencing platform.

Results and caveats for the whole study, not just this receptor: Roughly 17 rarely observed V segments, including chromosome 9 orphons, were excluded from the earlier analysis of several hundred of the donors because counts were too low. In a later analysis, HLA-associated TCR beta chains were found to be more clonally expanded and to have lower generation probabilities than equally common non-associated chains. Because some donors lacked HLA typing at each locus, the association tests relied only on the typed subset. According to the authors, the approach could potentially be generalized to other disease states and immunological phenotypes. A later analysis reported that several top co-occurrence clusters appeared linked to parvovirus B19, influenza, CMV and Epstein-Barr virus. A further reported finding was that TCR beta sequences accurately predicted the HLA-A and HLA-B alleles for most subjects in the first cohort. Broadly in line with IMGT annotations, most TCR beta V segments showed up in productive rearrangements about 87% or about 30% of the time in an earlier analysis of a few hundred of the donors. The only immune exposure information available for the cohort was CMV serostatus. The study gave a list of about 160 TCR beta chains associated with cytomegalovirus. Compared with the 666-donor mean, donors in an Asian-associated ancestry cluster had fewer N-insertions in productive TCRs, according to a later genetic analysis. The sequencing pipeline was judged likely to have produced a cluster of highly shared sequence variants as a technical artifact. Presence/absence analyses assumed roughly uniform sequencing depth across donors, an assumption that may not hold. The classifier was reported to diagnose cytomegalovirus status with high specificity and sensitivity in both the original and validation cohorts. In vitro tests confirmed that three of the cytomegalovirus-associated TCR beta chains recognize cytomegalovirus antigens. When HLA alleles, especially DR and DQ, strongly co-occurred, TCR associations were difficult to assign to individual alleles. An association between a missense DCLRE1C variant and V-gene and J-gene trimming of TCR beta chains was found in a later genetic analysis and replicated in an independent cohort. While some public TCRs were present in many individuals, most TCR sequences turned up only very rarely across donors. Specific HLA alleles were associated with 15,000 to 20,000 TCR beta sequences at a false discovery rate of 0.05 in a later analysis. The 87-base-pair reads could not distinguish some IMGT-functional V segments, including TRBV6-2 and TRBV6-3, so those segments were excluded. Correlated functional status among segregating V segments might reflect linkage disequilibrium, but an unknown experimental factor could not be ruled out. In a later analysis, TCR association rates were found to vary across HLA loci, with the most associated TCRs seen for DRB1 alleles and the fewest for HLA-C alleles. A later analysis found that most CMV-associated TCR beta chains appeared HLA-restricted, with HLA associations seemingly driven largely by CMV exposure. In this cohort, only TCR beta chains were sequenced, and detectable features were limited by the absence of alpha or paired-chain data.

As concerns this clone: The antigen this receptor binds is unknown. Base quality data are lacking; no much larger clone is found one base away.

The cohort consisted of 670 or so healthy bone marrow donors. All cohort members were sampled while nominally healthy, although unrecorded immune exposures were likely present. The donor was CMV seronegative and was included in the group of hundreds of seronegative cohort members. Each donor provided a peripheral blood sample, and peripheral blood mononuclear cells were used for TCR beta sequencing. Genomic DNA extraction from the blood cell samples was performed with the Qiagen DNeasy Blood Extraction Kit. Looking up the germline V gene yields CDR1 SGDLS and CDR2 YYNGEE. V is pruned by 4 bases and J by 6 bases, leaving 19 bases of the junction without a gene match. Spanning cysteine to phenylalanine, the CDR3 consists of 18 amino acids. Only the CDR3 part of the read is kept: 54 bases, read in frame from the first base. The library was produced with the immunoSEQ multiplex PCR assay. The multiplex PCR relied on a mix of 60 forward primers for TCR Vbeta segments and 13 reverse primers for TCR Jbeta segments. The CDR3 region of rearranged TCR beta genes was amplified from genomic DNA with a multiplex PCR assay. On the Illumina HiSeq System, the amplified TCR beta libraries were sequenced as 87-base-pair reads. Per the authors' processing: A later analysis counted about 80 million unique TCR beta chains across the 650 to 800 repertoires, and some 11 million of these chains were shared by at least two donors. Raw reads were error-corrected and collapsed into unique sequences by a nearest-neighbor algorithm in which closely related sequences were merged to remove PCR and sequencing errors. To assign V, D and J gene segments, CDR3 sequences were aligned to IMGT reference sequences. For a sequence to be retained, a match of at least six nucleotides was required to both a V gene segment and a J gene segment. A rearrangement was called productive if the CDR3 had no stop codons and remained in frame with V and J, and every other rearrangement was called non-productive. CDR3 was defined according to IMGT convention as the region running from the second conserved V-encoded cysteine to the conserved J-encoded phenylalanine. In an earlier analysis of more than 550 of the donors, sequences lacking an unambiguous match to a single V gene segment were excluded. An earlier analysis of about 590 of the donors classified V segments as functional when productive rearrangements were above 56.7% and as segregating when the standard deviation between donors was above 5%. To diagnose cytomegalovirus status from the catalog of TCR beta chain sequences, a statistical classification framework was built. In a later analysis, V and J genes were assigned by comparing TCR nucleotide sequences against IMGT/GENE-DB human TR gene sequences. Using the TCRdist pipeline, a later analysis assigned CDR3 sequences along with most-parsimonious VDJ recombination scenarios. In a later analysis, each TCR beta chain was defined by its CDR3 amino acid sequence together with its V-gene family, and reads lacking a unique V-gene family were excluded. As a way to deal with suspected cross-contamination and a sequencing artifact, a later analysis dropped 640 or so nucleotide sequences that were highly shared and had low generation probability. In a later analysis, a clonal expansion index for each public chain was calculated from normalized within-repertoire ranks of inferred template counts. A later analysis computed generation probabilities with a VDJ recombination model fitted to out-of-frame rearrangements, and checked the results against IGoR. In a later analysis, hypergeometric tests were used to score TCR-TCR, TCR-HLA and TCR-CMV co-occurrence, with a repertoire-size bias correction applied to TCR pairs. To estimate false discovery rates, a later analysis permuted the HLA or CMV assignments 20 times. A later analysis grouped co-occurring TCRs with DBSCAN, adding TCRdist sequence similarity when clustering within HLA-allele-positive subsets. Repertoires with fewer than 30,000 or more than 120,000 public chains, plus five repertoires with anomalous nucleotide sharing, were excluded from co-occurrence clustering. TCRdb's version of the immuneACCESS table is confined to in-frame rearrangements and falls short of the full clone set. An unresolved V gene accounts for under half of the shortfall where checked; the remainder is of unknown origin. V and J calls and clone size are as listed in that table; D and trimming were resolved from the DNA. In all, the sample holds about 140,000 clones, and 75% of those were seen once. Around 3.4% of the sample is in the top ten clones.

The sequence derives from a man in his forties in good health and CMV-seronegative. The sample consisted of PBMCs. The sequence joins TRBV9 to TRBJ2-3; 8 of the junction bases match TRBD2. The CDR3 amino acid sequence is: CASSPPRGGQLRGDTQYF. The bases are TGTGCCAGCAGCCCCCCCCGGGGGGGACAACTAAGGGGGGATACGCAGTATTTT.